A single sample gave rise to the 28 T cell receptor beta chains below, sequenced in a study of blood T cell repertoires in COVID-19. Data came from immunoSEQ multiplex PCR; TCRdb stores just in-frame clones and leaves some out. The sample lists about 250,000 clones; about four fifths were seen once. The sample taken for sequencing was PBMCs or T cells enriched from blood (not recorded which). All receptors derive from a man aged 40-50 years who had been exposed to COVID-19.

V gene TRBV24-1 combines with J gene TRBJ2-1, with 7 bases matching TRBD1. Unmatched junction bases numbered 25, after V lost 9 bases and J lost 0 bases. This CDR3 region has 21 residues. Germline CDR1 KGHDR, CDR2 SFDVKD. The CDR3 is CATEEGAERPSYVGSYNEQFF. For the CDR3, the DNA is TGTGCCACCGAAGAGGGGGCCGAACGACCTAGTTACGTGGGCTCCTACAATGAGCAGTTCTTC.

The V and J genes are TRBV5-1 and TRBJ2-7, with TRBD2 matching 8 bases. The germline V gene has CDR1 SGHRS and CDR2 YFSETQ. V shed 3 bases, J shed 2 bases, and the junction held 4 bases outside the gene matches. The CDR3 totals 14 residues. CDR3 protein: CASSSGGMAYEQYF. The CDR3 DNA is TGCGCCAGCAGCTCGGGGGGGATGGCCTACGAGCAGTACTTC.

The chain carries TRBV3-1 (or the pseudogene TRBV3-2) and TRBJ1-2, with D uncertain. Looked up from germline, CDR1 is LGHDT and CDR2 is YNNKEL (reference sequence). Trimming pared 6 bases from V and 6 bases from J, leaving 17 bases between. The CDR3 has 14 residues. The CDR3 nucleotides read TGTGCCAGCAGGCTAAGCGGGATAGAGAATGGCTACACCTTC. This encodes CASRLSGIENGYTF.

CDR3 coding DNA: TGTGCTAGTGGTTTATCGGAGGGCTTCTATGCCCAGCATTTT. Amino acid sequence: CASGLSEGFYAQHF. The rearrangement links TRBV12-5 to TRBJ1-5, with D uncertain. Germline V CDR1 and CDR2: LGHNT, FRNRAP. With 3 bases removed from V and 11 bases from J, the gap between germline ends came to 17 bases. The CDR3 runs to 14 residues.

The chain couples TRBV9 to TRBJ2-3; 8 nucleotides agree with TRBD2. The CDR3 extends over 14 amino acids. The junction had 3 bases not matched to a gene; V was cut back by 2 bases and J by 4 bases. Per germline, CDR1 SGDLS and CDR2 YYNGEE. CDR3 coding DNA: TGTGCCAGCAGCGTGATAGCGGGACCAGATACGCAGTATTTT. It is translated as CASSVIAGPDTQYF.

The gene calls are TRBV7-8 and TRBJ2-7, with 7 bases fitting TRBD2. V gave up 1 base and J gave up 4 bases; unmatched junction bases: 13. The CDR3 extends over 17 amino acids. Germline V CDR1 and CDR2: SGHVS, FQNEAQ. CDR3 DNA: TGTGCCAGCAGCTTAGTAGGATGGAGCGGGGAAGGATACGAGCAGTACTTC. As protein: CASSLVGWSGEGYEQYF.

The chain combines TRBV7-9 with TRBJ2-1, with D unclear. Trimming stripped 8 bases from V and 0 bases from J, with 11 bases between. Germline-derived CDR1 and CDR2 are SEHNR and FQNEAQ (reference sequence). The CDR3 sequence is 14 residues long. CDR3 in DNA: TGTGCCAGCTTGTCAGAAAGCTCCTACAATGAGCAGTTCTTC. Its protein product is CASLSESSYNEQFF. Drawing the rest from reference TRBV7-9 and TRBJ2-1, the complete variable domain is DTGVSQNPRHKITKRGQNVTFRCDPISEHNRLYWYRQTLGQGPEFLTYFQNEAQLEKSRLLSDRFSAERPKGSFSTLEIQRTEQGDSAMYLCASLSESSYNEQFFGPGTRLTVL.

This chain links TRBV10-3 with TRBJ1-6; TRBD1 is a possible D gene (5 bases). Germline CDR1 and CDR2: ENHRY and SYGVKD. This CDR3 spans 17 amino acids. V dropped 4 bases and J dropped 0 bases, with 13 bases sitting between them. CDR3 residues: CAISGGGAGSYNSPLHF. The CDR3 bases are TGTGCCATCAGTGGGGGAGGGGCCGGCTCCTATAATTCACCCCTCCACTTT.

This chain links TRBV5-6 with TRBJ2-1; TRBD2 matches 8 bases. V gave up 10 bases and J gave up 5 bases; unmatched junction bases: 11. Germline assignment: CDR1 SGHDT and CDR2 YYEEEE. The CDR3 consists of 14 residues. The CDR3, as DNA: TGTGCCGCTAAGGCACTAGCGGATAACAATGAGCAGTTCTTC. Translation gives CAAKALADNNEQFF.

This clone was counted a few times. CDR3 in DNA: TGTGCCAGCAGCAAAGGAACTAGCGGGAGGGAAATAAGGGAGCAGTACTTC. Protein: CASSKGTSGREIREQYF. The chain links TRBV21-1 to TRBJ2-7; TRBD2 reflects the table's D call only, with no check against the DNA. TRBV21-1 is designated a pseudogene. This CDR3 has 17 amino acids.

The chain carries TRBV2 and TRBJ2-6; TRBD1 might be the D (5 bases). The CDR3 has 15 amino acids. Germline lookup yields CDR1 SNHLY and CDR2 FYNNEI. Between the trimmed V and J ends, which lost 7 bases and 1 base, there was a span of 11 bases. CDR3 protein: CASKKQGSGANVLTF. CDR3 bases: TGTGCCAGCAAGAAGCAGGGTTCTGGGGCCAACGTCCTGACTTTC.

The genes are TRBV7-6 and TRBJ2-1; D remains ambiguous. CDR1 is SGHVS and CDR2 is FNYEAQ in the germline V gene. CDR3 size: 15 residues. Trimming cost V 5 bases and J 4 bases, with 15 bases left between them. This CDR3 is CASSPRVADYNEQFF. The CDR3 nucleotides read TGTGCCAGCAGCCCCAGAGTAGCAGATTACAATGAGCAGTTCTTC.

V usage is TRBV6-5 and J usage is TRBJ1-1; maybe TRBD1 (6 bases). Germline values: CDR1 MNHEY, CDR2 SVGAGI. The CDR3 is made up of 15 amino acids. Between the trimmed V and J ends, which lost 6 bases and 1 base, there was a span of 15 bases. The CDR3 bases are TGTGCCAGCAGAAAAGAACCGGGACAGAACACTGAAGCTTTCTTT. Translating it yields CASRKEPGQNTEAFF.

This clone was detected only a few times. The V and J genes are TRBV5-1 and TRBJ2-7, with TRBD1 matching over 7 bases. V lost 2 bases and J lost 4; bases outside the gene matches: 6. In germline, CDR1 is SGHRS, CDR2 YFSETQ. CDR3 length equals 14 residues. Here the CDR3 DNA reads TGCGCCAGCAGCTTAACGGGACAGAGTTACGAGCAGTACTTC. This gives the protein CASSLTGQSYEQYF.

The CDR3 region has the DNA TGTGCCTGGATGTATATAGGACTAGAAACAGATACGCAGTATTTT. It is translated as CAWMYIGLETDTQYF. The rearrangement joins TRBV30 to TRBJ2-3; 7 nucleotides line up with TRBD2. V was pared by 4 bases and J by 3 bases, with 10 bases of the junction left unmatched. The CDR3 has 15 amino acids. Germline CDR1 GTSNPN, CDR2 SVGIG (reference sequence).

The V call is TRBV6-5, the J call TRBJ2-7; 7 bases fit TRBD1. CDR3 length: 14 amino acids. The J segment lost 6 bases and the V segment lost 0 bases, leaving 5 bases of the junction unmatched. Germline V gives CDR1 MNHEY, CDR2 SVGAGI. The CDR3 reads CASSYSPRQGEQYF. The CDR3 nucleotides are TGTGCCAGCAGTTACTCGCCTAGACAGGGCGAGCAGTACTTC.

This clone was detected only once. V usage is TRBV2 and J usage is TRBJ2-4, with 10 bases that match TRBD1. There are 14 residues in the CDR3. V lost 8 bases and J lost 3; bases outside the gene matches: 4. Germline V gives CDR1 SNHLY, CDR2 FYNNEI. The CDR3: CASGQGDYKNIQYF. The CDR3 region has the DNA TGTGCCAGCGGACAGGGGGATTACAAAAACATTCAGTACTTC.

This clone was picked up a small number of times. The chain links TRBV7-9 to TRBJ2-1, with 9 bases that match TRBD2. The V gene's germline CDR1 is SEHNR and CDR2 FQNEAQ (reference sequence). The CDR3 has 18 residues. V lost 5 bases, J lost 4 bases, and 15 bases stayed unmatched. The CDR3 DNA reads TGTGCCAGCAGCCAAATCGTTTCAAGACTAGCGGATTACAATGAGCAGTTCTTC. Translating gives CASSQIVSRLADYNEQFF. Full variable domain (rest looked up from reference TRBV7-9 and TRBJ2-1): DTGVSQNPRHKITKRGQNVTFRCDPISEHNRLYWYRQTLGQGPEFLTYFQNEAQLEKSRLLSDRFSAERPKGSFSTLEIQRTEQGDSAMYLCASSQIVSRLADYNEQFFGPGTRLTVL.

This rearrangement joins TRBV7-6 to TRBJ1-6, with 10 bases that match TRBD1. CDR1 SGHVS and CDR2 FNYEAQ come from the germline V gene. The junction had 8 bases not matched to a gene; V was cut back by 1 base and J by 14 bases. The CDR3 length is 15 residues. The CDR3 nucleotides are TGTGCCAGCAGCTTAGTCGGGACAGGGGTGGAGGCCCTCCACTTT. Translated: CASSLVGTGVEALHF.

The rearrangement uses TRBV24-1 and TRBJ2-3; 14 bases line up with TRBD2. The CDR3 extends over 15 amino acids. J lost 4 bases, V lost 11 bases, and 7 bases had no gene match. Germline CDR1 and CDR2: KGHDR and SFDVKD. The chain's CDR3 is CAIGTSGSGSDTQYF. Written as DNA, the CDR3 is TGTGCCATCGGGACTAGCGGGAGTGGGTCAGATACGCAGTATTTT.

This clone was picked up a small number of times. The chain links TRBV19 to TRBJ1-5, with TRBD1 matching over 10 bases. Unmatched junction bases numbered 10, after V lost 8 bases and J lost 6 bases. Germline V lookup: CDR1 LNHDA, CDR2 SQIVND (reference sequence). This CDR3 spans 15 amino acids. The CDR3, as DNA: TGTGCCAGTTCCGACCAGACAGGGGGCCGTCAGCCCCAGCATTTT. It codes for CASSDQTGGRQPQHF.

The rearrangement uses TRBV30 and TRBJ1-1; tentatively, D is TRBD1 (5 bases). Germline assignment: CDR1 GTSNPN and CDR2 SVGIG (reference sequence). The CDR3 is 17 amino acids. V was trimmed by 0 bases and J by 1 base, leaving 18 bases between them. CDR3 loop: CAWSVIFAGKANTEAFF. As DNA, the CDR3 is TGTGCCTGGAGTGTAATCTTTGCAGGGAAGGCGAACACTGAAGCTTTCTTT.

The rearrangement uses TRBV29-1 and TRBJ1-2, with D perhaps TRBD1 (5 bases). This CDR3 region has 13 residues. Germline assignment: CDR1 SQVTM and CDR2 ANQGSEA. V lost 1 base, J lost 8 bases, and 14 bases lay in between. The CDR3: CSVEAQGIWGYTF. The CDR3 nucleotides are TGCAGCGTTGAAGCCCAGGGCATTTGGGGCTACACCTTC.

The rearrangement links TRBV9 to TRBJ2-7, with 10 bases aligning to TRBD1. The CDR3 has 15 amino acids. V was pared by 4 bases and J by 2 bases, with 6 bases of the junction left unmatched. CDR1 and CDR2 from the germline V gene are SGDLS and YYNGEE. CDR3: CASSTRDRGPYEQYF. The CDR3 coding sequence is TGTGCCAGCAGCACCCGGGACAGGGGCCCCTACGAGCAGTACTTC.

This clone was counted only a few times. A junction end diverges from the germline sequence, so it may reflect a read error. V and J are TRBV5-1 and TRBJ1-3; D gene unclear. Germline V gives CDR1 SGHRS, CDR2 YFSETQ. The CDR3 runs 14 residues. CDR3 sequence (DNA): TGCGCCAGCAGGGAAAGTCTATCCTCAATTAAGAGGGATTTT. It yields the protein CASRESLSSIKRDF.

The chain carries TRBV30 and TRBJ2-4; 9 bases line up with TRBD2. Germline CDR1 reads GTSNPN; CDR2 reads SVGIG (reference sequence). This CDR3 spans 11 amino acids. The CDR3 loop is CVAGDKNIQYF. The CDR3 DNA reads as TGTGTAGCGGGAGACAAAAACATTCAGTACTTC.

This clone was recorded once. The rearrangement joins TRBV4-1 to TRBJ1-2; a weak D match, TRBD1 (5 bases). The V end was cut by 0 bases, the J end by 6 bases, with 14 bases between. CDR3 length: 15 amino acids. In germline, CDR1 is MGHRA, CDR2 YSYEKL. The CDR3 DNA follows: TGCGCCAGCAGCCAAGAGGCAGGGCGCCGGGATGGCTACACCTTC. It specifies CASSQEAGRRDGYTF.

The chain couples TRBV6-5 to TRBJ1-5; D not resolved. The V and J ends lost 3 bases and 4 bases respectively, with 7 bases between them. Germline assignment: CDR1 MNHEY and CDR2 SVGAGI. The CDR3 runs 13 residues. The CDR3 sequence is CASSYTENQPQHF. The DNA of the CDR3 is TGTGCCAGCAGTTATACGGAGAATCAGCCCCAGCATTTT.